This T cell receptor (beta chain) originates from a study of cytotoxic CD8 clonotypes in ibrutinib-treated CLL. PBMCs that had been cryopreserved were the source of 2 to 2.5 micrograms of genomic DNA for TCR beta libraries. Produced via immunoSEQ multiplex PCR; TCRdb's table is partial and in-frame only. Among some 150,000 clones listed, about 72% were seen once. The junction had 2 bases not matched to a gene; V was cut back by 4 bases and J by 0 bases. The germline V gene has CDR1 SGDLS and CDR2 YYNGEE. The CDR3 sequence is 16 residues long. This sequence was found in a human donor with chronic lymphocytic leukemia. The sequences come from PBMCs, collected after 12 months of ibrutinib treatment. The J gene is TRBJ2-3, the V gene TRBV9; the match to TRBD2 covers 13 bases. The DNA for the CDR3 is TGTGCCAGCAGCTGGGGACTAGCGGGGAGCACAGATACGCAGTATTTT. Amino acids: CASSWGLAGSTDTQYF.